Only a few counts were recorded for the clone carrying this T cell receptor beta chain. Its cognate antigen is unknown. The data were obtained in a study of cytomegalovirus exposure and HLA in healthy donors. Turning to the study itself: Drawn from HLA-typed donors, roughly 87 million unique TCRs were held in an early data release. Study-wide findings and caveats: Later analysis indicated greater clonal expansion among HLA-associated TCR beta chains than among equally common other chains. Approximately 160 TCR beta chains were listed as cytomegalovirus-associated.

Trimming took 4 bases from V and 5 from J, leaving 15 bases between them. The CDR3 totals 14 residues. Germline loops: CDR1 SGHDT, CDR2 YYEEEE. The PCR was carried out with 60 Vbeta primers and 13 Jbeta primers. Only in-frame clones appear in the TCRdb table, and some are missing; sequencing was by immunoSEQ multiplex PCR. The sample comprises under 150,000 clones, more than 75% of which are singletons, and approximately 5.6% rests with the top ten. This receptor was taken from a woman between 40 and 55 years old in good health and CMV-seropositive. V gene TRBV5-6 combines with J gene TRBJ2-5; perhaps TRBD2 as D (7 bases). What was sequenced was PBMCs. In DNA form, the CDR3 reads TGTGCCAGCAGCCAGGGGAGGGGGTATGAGACCCAGTACTTC. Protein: CASSQGRGYETQYF.